These 23 T cell receptor beta chains were all obtained from the same sample, sequenced in a study of beta chain features in type 1 diabetes (dated by TCRdb to the late 2010s). Libraries were prepared through the immunoSEQ multiplex PCR assay. The entire isolated RNA was reverse transcribed using the High Capacity cDNA Reverse Transcription Kit, and thus expressed TCRB transcripts were sequenced. This is the immuneACCESS table as TCRdb keeps it, with only in-frame sequences that have V and J called. A part of the clones is gone; compared with another copy, unresolved V genes explain less than half, and the rest is unexplained. Recorded for this sample are 500,000 to 800,000 clones; approximately 13% of them occurred a single time. Approximately 0.11% of the sample belongs to the ten largest clones. The paper's findings and limits, for the study overall: Type 1 diabetes patients showed a moderate but significant shortening of TCRB CDR3 length in all four CD4+ subsets.

No antigen has been assigned to these receptors. Material for sequencing was naive CD4+ T cells from blood. The cell subset or site label on this specimen signifies: true naive CD4+ T cells. These receptors all come from a man aged 25 to 40 with type 1 diabetes.

The rearrangement joins TRBV4-2 to TRBJ2-7, with a weak D call TRBD1 (6 bases). V lost 3 bases and J 2 bases, leaving 17 bases between the germline ends. The CDR3 totals 16 residues. The germline gives CDR1 LGHNA, CDR2 YNFKEQ. In DNA, the CDR3 is TGTGCCAGCAGCCAGGAAGGACAGAGTACCACCTACGAGCAGTACTTC. It translates to CASSQEGQSTTYEQYF.

A few counts support this clone. The same CDR3 also results from other DNA sequences found in this sample. The rearrangement links TRBV6-6 to TRBJ2-7; D ambiguous. Trimming took 6 bases from V and 1 from J, leaving 10 bases between them. There are 13 residues in the CDR3. CDR1 and CDR2 (germline): MNHNY, SVGAGI (reference sequence). The CDR3 here is CASSSGPSYEQYF. The CDR3 bases are TGTGCCAGCAGCTCCGGACCTTCCTACGAGCAGTACTTC.

The J gene is TRBJ1-1, the V gene TRBV5-4; D not certain. The CDR3 is 13 amino acids. Germline CDR1 and CDR2: SGHNT and YYREEE (reference sequence). Trimming took off 0 bases at V and 6 bases at J, with 9 bases between the two ends. The CDR3: CASSLGPSPEAFF. DNA of the CDR3: TGTGCCAGCAGCTTGGGCCCGAGCCCTGAAGCTTTCTTT.

Remarks on this clone: The sample has other DNA sequences that encode this CDR3 too. The V gene is TRBV5-1, the J gene TRBJ2-2; 7 bases are a match to TRBD1. In germline, CDR1 is SGHRS, CDR2 YFSETQ. The CDR3 extends over 14 amino acids. V gave up 1 base and J gave up 3 bases; unmatched junction bases: 0. The CDR3 nucleotides are TGCGCCAGCAGCTTGACAGGGGACACCGGGGAGCTGTTTTTT. As protein: CASSLTGDTGELFF.

The chain has TRBV6-1 and TRBJ2-2, with TRBD1 identical over 7 bases. This CDR3 has 14 amino acids. The germline V gene has CDR1 MNHNS and CDR2 SASEGT. V lost 11 bases and J lost 2; bases outside the gene matches: 8. CDR3 nucleotide sequence: TGTGCCCTAAGGGGGACAGTTAACACCGGGGAGCTGTTTTTT. This sequence encodes CALRGTVNTGELFF.

This clone was seen a handful of times. The sample contains more than one DNA sequence encoding this CDR3. The chain carries TRBV20-1 and TRBJ2-7; D is unclear. Deletions cut 2 bases from V and 4 bases from J, with 6 bases between. Germline V gene lookup returns CDR1 DFQATT and CDR2 SNEGSKA (reference sequence). The CDR3 length is 11 residues. The CDR3 loop is CSARSTYEQYF. For the CDR3, the DNA is TGCAGTGCTAGATCGACTTACGAGCAGTACTTC.

V usage is TRBV10-2 and J usage is TRBJ2-1; D not resolved. This CDR3 region has 16 residues. Trimming cost V 0 bases and J 0 bases, with 9 bases left between them. Germline V lookup: CDR1 WSHSY, CDR2 SAAADI. CDR3 DNA: TGCGCCAGCAGTGAGTCCGTTAGGAGCTCCTACAATGAGCAGTTCTTC. Protein sequence: CASSESVRSSYNEQFF.

This clone was observed a handful of times. V and J are TRBV7-2 and TRBJ1-2; possibly TRBD1 for D (6 bases). Trimming left V 3 bases short and J 8 bases short, with 13 bases between. Germline lookup yields CDR1 SGHTA and CDR2 FQGNSA. The CDR3 runs 13 residues. CDR3 amino acids: CASSFLNREGYTF. The CDR3 DNA is TGTGCCAGCAGCTTCTTGAACAGGGAAGGCTACACCTTC.

V and J are TRBV9 and TRBJ2-3; D is unresolved. Germline V gene lookup returns CDR1 SGDLS and CDR2 YYNGEE. CDR3 length: 9 amino acids. The ends were cut back, 7 bases at V and 6 bases at J, with 3 bases in the middle. As DNA, the CDR3 is TGTGCCAGCCCTGATACGCAGTATTTT. Translating gives CASPDTQYF.

The CDR3 sequence: CASSDLAGGPDTQYF. The CDR3, as DNA: TGTGCCAGCAGTGATCTAGCGGGGGGCCCAGATACGCAGTATTTT. The chain employs TRBV2 and TRBJ2-3, with 11 bases lining up with TRBD2. The CDR3 is made up of 15 amino acids. Germline CDR1 is SNHLY and CDR2 is FYNNEI. J lost 4 bases, V lost 3 bases, and 3 bases had no gene match. The complete variable domain, with remaining parts taken from reference TRBV2 and TRBJ2-3, reads EPEVTQTPSHQVTQMGQEVILRCVPISNHLYFYWYRQILGQKVEFLVSFYNNEISEKSEIFDDQFSVERPDGSNFTLKIRSTKLEDSAMYFCASSDLAGGPDTQYFGPGTRLTVL.

This clone was counted between two and nine times. V usage is TRBV5-6 and J usage is TRBJ2-7; 7 bases are shared with TRBD1. Looked up from germline, CDR1 is SGHDT and CDR2 is YYEEEE. The V gene end was trimmed by 2 bases and the J gene end by 6 bases; junction bases not matched to a gene: 5. The CDR3 runs to 13 residues. The CDR3 nucleotides are TGTGCCAGCAGCTTTGAGACAGGGAGCGAGCAGTACTTC. Amino acid sequence: CASSFETGSEQYF.

The table lists this clone with a few counts. The chain carries TRBV6-5 and TRBJ1-6; TRBD1 matches at 7 bases. CDR1 is MNHEY, CDR2 SVGAGI, per germline. The J segment lost 10 bases and the V segment lost 6 bases, leaving 12 bases of the junction unmatched. The CDR3 loop spans 15 amino acids. The CDR3 region is CASSLNRDRKSPLHF. As DNA, the CDR3 is TGTGCCAGCAGCCTCAACCGGGACAGAAAGTCACCCCTCCACTTT.

In its sample, this clone was seen a few times. As DNA, the CDR3 is TGTGCCAGCAGCAAGGGAGTAGCAGCAGATACGCAGTATTTT. This gives the protein CASSKGVAADTQYF. The chain has TRBV5-4 and TRBJ2-3; possible D gene TRBD2, 5 bases. Germline V lookup: CDR1 SGHNT, CDR2 YYREEE (reference sequence). V lost 4 bases and J lost 4, with 13 bases in between. CDR3 length: 14 residues.

This clone was counted a few times. This rearrangement joins TRBV6-6 to TRBJ1-2; 11 positions agree with TRBD1. The V gene's germline CDR1 is MNHNY and CDR2 SVGAGI (reference sequence). The CDR3 is 15 residues long. The J segment lost 7 bases and the V segment lost 6 bases, leaving 10 bases of the junction unmatched. CDR3 amino acids: CASRPGTGGSRGYTF. The DNA of the CDR3 is TGTGCCAGCAGACCTGGGACAGGGGGAAGTCGTGGCTACACCTTC.

The chain employs TRBV19 and TRBJ1-5, with D unresolved. The CDR3 spans 15 residues. Germline V gene data show CDR1 as LNHDA and CDR2 as SQIVND (reference sequence). V was cut by 7 bases and J by 2 bases, with 15 bases left in between. The CDR3 loop reads CASTPVVTGNQPQHF. CDR3 sequence (DNA): TGTGCCAGTACCCCCGTGGTGACCGGCAATCAGCCCCAGCATTTT.

This clone was counted only a few times. J is TRBJ1-6 and V is TRBV9; TRBD1 agrees at 8 bases. V was clipped by 0 bases and J by 5 bases; unmatched bases: 7. Per germline, CDR1 SGDLS and CDR2 YYNGEE. CDR3 length: 17 residues. CDR3 DNA: TGTGCCAGCAGCGTAGGTTCAGGGGGCTGGAATAATTCACCCCTCCACTTT. Translating gives CASSVGSGGWNNSPLHF.

V and J are TRBV7-3 and TRBJ2-7; D perhaps matches TRBD1 (5 bases). Trimming stripped 5 bases from V and 5 bases from J, with 16 bases between. CDR3 length equals 14 residues. Germline CDR1 SGHTA, CDR2 FQGTGA. Here the CDR3 reads CASSPHQGGDEQYF. In nucleotides, the CDR3 is TGTGCCAGCAGCCCCCACCAGGGCGGCGACGAGCAGTACTTC.

CDR3 sequence: CASSQEVGRAVGPKNEQFF. The CDR3 region has the DNA TGCGCCAGCAGCCAAGAGGTCGGTAGGGCGGTTGGTCCCAAGAATGAGCAGTTCTTC. The genes are TRBV4-3 and TRBJ2-1, with D unclear. Germline CDR1 LGHNA, CDR2 YSLEER. The CDR3 covers 19 residues. Trimming stripped 0 bases from V and 7 bases from J, with 25 bases between.

V and J are TRBV30 and TRBJ1-2; no reliable D call. The CDR3 consists of 14 residues. The germline gives CDR1 GTSNPN, CDR2 SVGIG (reference sequence). The V end was cut by 1 base, the J end by 4 bases, with 13 bases between. The CDR3 DNA follows: TGTGCCTGGAGTGCGACGGATTATCTCTATGGCTACACCTTC. It encodes CAWSATDYLYGYTF.

As concerns this clone: At one end, the junction sequence differs from germline, possibly due to a read error. The gene calls are TRBV20-1 and TRBJ1-1; the D gene is possibly TRBD1 (5 bases). CDR1 and CDR2 (germline): DFQATT, SNEGSKA (reference sequence). This CDR3 comprises 10 residues. CDR3 nucleotide sequence: TGCAGTGCTAGGGCGGCGGGGCCCGAATTT. Amino acids: CSARAAGPEF.

This clone was seen a handful of times. This chain uses TRBV29-1 with TRBJ2-7; 7 nucleotides match TRBD1. The CDR3 contains 12 residues. Germline V gene sequence: CDR1 SQVTM, CDR2 ANQGSEA. Trimming took 6 bases from V and 11 from J; bases not matched to a gene: 13. The CDR3 is CSVVDTGVGEYF. The CDR3 nucleotides are TGCAGCGTGGTAGACACAGGGGTAGGAGAGTACTTC.

The chain is built from TRBV5-1 and TRBJ2-7; D is unclear. V lost 3 bases, J lost 1 base, and 11 bases lay in between. CDR3 size: 14 residues. Germline loops: CDR1 SGHRS, CDR2 YFSETQ. The CDR3 DNA reads TGCGCCAGCAGCTCATCCGGGCTTTCCTACGAGCAGTACTTC. Protein: CASSSSGLSYEQYF.

This clone was found a few times. This chain uses TRBV7-2 with TRBJ2-3; D uncertain. V lost 7 bases and J lost 0, with 2 bases in between. Per the germline V gene, CDR1 is SGHTA and CDR2 is FQGNSA. The CDR3 covers 11 residues. The CDR3, as DNA: TGTGCCAGCAAGAGCACAGATACGCAGTATTTT. It translates to CASKSTDTQYF.